The T cell receptor beta chain described here comes from a study of blood T cell repertoires in COVID-19. Across the study: The cDNA or gDNA used as material had been derived from T cells, B-cell-depleted T cells, or PBMCs.

Clones were read by immunoSEQ multiplex PCR, and TCRdb kept only the in-frame ones, dropping some. Among roughly 150,000 clones listed, roughly 89% were seen once. Ages ranged from about 18 to 89 years, with residence in around 24 US areas. Two consecutive negative NP/OP PCR tests, clearance, or resolved symptoms defined Cohort 3 recovery. This TCR was sampled from a man aged 50-59 years who had recovered from COVID-19. The sample consisted of PBMCs or T cells enriched from blood (not recorded which).

CDR3 DNA sequence: TGTGCCAGCAATAGCGGGAGGGTCACCGGGGAGCTGTTTTTT. Translation: CASNSGRVTGELFF. The chain combines TRBV27 with TRBJ2-2; 11 bases are a match to TRBD2. CDR1 and CDR2 (germline): MNHEY, SMNVEV (reference sequence). The CDR3 totals 14 residues. Losses at the gene ends were 7 bases for V and 4 bases for J; bases not matched to a gene: 2.